The 16 T cell receptor beta chains in this list originate from one sample, sequenced in a study of blood T cell repertoires in COVID-19. Profiled with immunoSEQ multiplex PCR; TCRdb holds only in-frame clones, not every one. The table lists under 250,000 clones, around 83% of them singletons, with roughly 2.9% in the top ten. The sequenced material came from peripheral blood. These receptors came from a man aged 45-65 years with active or convalescent COVID-19.

The chain has TRBV5-1 and TRBJ1-3; D is possibly TRBD1 (6 bases). Trimming cost V 4 bases and J 0 bases, with 17 bases left between them. CDR1 and CDR2 from the germline V gene are SGHRS and YFSETQ. The CDR3 is 17 amino acids. The CDR3 coding sequence is TGCGCCAGCAGCCCCGAGGGGGGGACGGCCTCTGGAAACACCATATATTTT. The encoded protein is CASSPEGGTASGNTIYF.

This chain uses TRBV9 with TRBJ2-7; D uncertain. Germline V CDR1 and CDR2: SGDLS, YYNGEE. CDR3 length equals 14 residues. The V end lost 0 bases, the J end lost 1 base, and 8 bases lay between the germline ends. DNA of the CDR3: TGTGCCAGCAGCGTAGCGAGAAATTCCTACGAGCAGTACTTC. Translated, it gives CASSVARNSYEQYF.

This chain links TRBV4-1 with TRBJ2-1; D is unclear. Germline loops: CDR1 MGHRA, CDR2 YSYEKL. V gave up 3 bases and J gave up 5 bases, with 20 bases separating them. This CDR3 spans 17 amino acids. CDR3 coding DNA: TGCGCCAGCAGCCATCCCTTCGTGGAGCGCCTGGACAATGAGCAGTTCTTC. Its translation is CASSHPFVERLDNEQFF.

This clone was detected only a few times. The chain uses TRBV5-1 and TRBJ2-3; 7 nucleotides line up with TRBD2. CDR3 length: 16 residues. The V gene end was trimmed by 2 bases and the J gene end by 1 base; junction bases not matched to a gene: 7. Looked up from germline, CDR1 is SGHRS and CDR2 is YFSETQ. CDR3 in DNA: TGCGCCAGCAGCTTTCAAAATGCGGGGGGCACAGATACGCAGTATTTT. Its translation: CASSFQNAGGTDTQYF.

Written as DNA, the CDR3 is TGTGCCAGTATAGGCTGGAGGAACAAGAACACTGAAGCTTTCTTT. Translation: CASIGWRNKNTEAFF. This chain uses TRBV19 with TRBJ1-1; D remains unclear. The germline V and J ends were trimmed by 7 bases and 1 base, with 16 bases remaining between them. The CDR3 sequence is 15 residues long. The germline CDR1 and CDR2 sequences are LNHDA and SQIVND (reference sequence).

This sequence joins TRBV6-5 and TRBJ1-1, with TRBD1 matching over 8 bases. The CDR3 extends over 14 amino acids. V was pared by 0 bases and J by 7 bases, with 4 bases of the junction left unmatched. Looked up from germline, CDR1 is MNHEY and CDR2 is SVGAGI. As DNA, the CDR3 is TGTGCCAGCAGTTACTCGAAACAGGGGGGTGAAGCTTTCTTT. This gives the protein CASSYSKQGGEAFF.

V and J are TRBV29-1 and TRBJ2-7; 10 bases match TRBD2. This CDR3 has 13 residues. With 7 bases clipped from V and 3 bases from J, the junction kept 6 bases outside the gene matches. Germline V gene lookup returns CDR1 SQVTM and CDR2 ANQGSEA. CDR3 nucleotide sequence: TGCAGCGCCGTGCTAGCGGGAGACTACGAGCAGTACTTC. Its translation: CSAVLAGDYEQYF.

V gene TRBV6-4 combines with J gene TRBJ1-5; no definite D call. There are 14 residues in the CDR3. Trimming removed 6 bases from V and 5 bases from J, with 14 bases in between. The germline V gene encodes CDR1 MRHNA and CDR2 SNTAGT. The CDR3 DNA reads TGTGCCAGCAGAAACTCAGGCATCGATCAGCCCCAGCATTTT. It translates to CASRNSGIDQPQHF.

This chain connects TRBV14 to TRBJ2-1, with 13 bases matching TRBD2. Looked up from germline, CDR1 is SGHDN and CDR2 is FVKESK. This CDR3 has 18 residues. V dropped 1 base and J dropped 7; count of bases not matched to a gene: 10. CDR3 residues: CASSQGLGGLAGINEQFF. CDR3 in DNA: TGTGCCAGCAGCCAAGGATTAGGGGGACTAGCGGGGATAAATGAGCAGTTCTTC.

This sequence joins TRBV24-1 and TRBJ1-5, with TRBD1 matching 8 bases. After removal of 6 bases from V and 0 bases from J, the junction contained 15 bases not matched to a gene. Per the germline V gene, CDR1 is KGHDR and CDR2 is SFDVKD. The CDR3 consists of 19 residues. The CDR3 protein is CATSPDPGQVPYSNQPQHF. In nucleotides, the CDR3 is TGTGCCACCAGTCCCGATCCGGGACAGGTACCATATAGCAATCAGCCCCAGCATTTT.

The chain recombines TRBV5-4 with TRBJ1-1; 8 bases line up with TRBD1. Looked up from germline, CDR1 is SGHNT and CDR2 is YYREEE (reference sequence). The CDR3 consists of 15 residues. Germline trimming cut 4 bases from V and 7 bases from J; bases unmatched to any gene: 12. The CDR3: CASSKGQERTNEAFF. CDR3 DNA: TGTGCCAGCAGCAAGGGACAGGAACGAACAAATGAAGCTTTCTTT.

V is TRBV24-1 and J is TRBJ2-5, with TRBD1 matching 8 bases. V lost 4 bases and J lost 4; bases outside the gene matches: 10. The CDR3 has 16 amino acids. The germline gives CDR1 KGHDR, CDR2 SFDVKD. The CDR3: CATSDLGQGRSETQYF. The CDR3 nucleotides read TGTGCCACCAGTGACCTCGGACAGGGAAGGTCAGAGACCCAGTACTTC.

This clone occurred once. The chain recombines TRBV19 with TRBJ1-1; D possibly corresponds to TRBD1 (6 bases). Germline lookup yields CDR1 LNHDA and CDR2 SQIVND (reference sequence). This CDR3 is 13 amino acids long. V was cut by 5 bases and J by 7 bases, with 14 bases left in between. CDR3 residues: CASSPWTVNEAFF. CDR3 nucleotides: TGTGCCAGTAGTCCCTGGACAGTCAATGAAGCTTTCTTT. Using reference TRBV19 and TRBJ1-1 for the parts outside the CDR3, the full variable domain is DGGITQSPKYLFRKEGQNVTLSCEQNLNHDAMYWYRQDPGQGLRLIYYSQIVNDFQKGDIAEGYSVSREKKESFPLTVTSAQKNPTAFYLCASSPWTVNEAFFGQGTRLTVV.

CDR3 amino acids: CASSLAVGQGTGELFF. DNA of the CDR3: TGCGCCAGCAGCTTGGCTGTGGGACAGGGCACCGGGGAGCTGTTTTTT. This chain uses TRBV5-1 with TRBJ2-2, with 9 bases fitting TRBD1. V dropped 0 bases and J dropped 4; count of bases not matched to a gene: 4. The CDR3 length is 16 residues. CDR1 and CDR2 (germline): SGHRS, YFSETQ. Based on the CDR3 plus reference TRBV5-1 and TRBJ2-2, the full variable domain is KAGVTQTPRYLIKTRGQQVTLSCSPISGHRSVSWYQQTPGQGLQFLFEYFSETQRNKGNFPGRFSGRQFSNSRSEMNVSTLELGDSALYLCASSLAVGQGTGELFFGEGSRLTVL.

Concerning this clone itself: Sequence at one end of the junction differs from germline and may be a read error. The V and J genes are TRBV5-1 and TRBJ1-6; the match to TRBD1 covers 8 bases. CDR1 and CDR2 (germline): SGHRS, YFSETQ. The CDR3 has 14 residues. The CDR3 sequence: CTSSLGQVNSPLHF. The CDR3 region has the DNA TGCACCAGCAGCTTGGGACAGGTCAATTCACCCCTCCACTTT.

The chain recombines TRBV21-1 with TRBJ2-6; the listed D gene, TRBD1, was not tested against the DNA. TRBV21-1 is marked as a pseudogene. The CDR3 is 19 residues long. CDR3 bases: TGTGCCAGCAGCAAAGCGAAGGACAGGGGAATATCTGGGGCCAACGTCCTGACTTTC. This encodes CASSKAKDRGISGANVLTF.